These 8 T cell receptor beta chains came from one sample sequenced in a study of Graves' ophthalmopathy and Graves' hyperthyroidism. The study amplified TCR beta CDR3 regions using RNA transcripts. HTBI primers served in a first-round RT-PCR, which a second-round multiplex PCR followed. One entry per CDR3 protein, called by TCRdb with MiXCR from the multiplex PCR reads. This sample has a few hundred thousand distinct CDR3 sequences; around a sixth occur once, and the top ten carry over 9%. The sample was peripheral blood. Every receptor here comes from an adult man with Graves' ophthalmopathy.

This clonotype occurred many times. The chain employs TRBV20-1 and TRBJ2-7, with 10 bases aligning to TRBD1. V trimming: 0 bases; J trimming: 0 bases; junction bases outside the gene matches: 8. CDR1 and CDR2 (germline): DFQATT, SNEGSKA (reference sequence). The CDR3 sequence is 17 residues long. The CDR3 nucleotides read TGCAGTGCTAGAGATGGAAGGGGACAGGGGATCTCCTACGAGCAGTACTTC. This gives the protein CSARDGRGQGISYEQYF.

CDR3 residues: CASRKRVGNTEAFF. The CDR3 coding sequence is TGTGCCAGCAGGAAGAGGGTTGGGAACACTGAAGCTTTCTTT. The chain couples TRBV6-1 to TRBJ1-1; D is ambiguous. The CDR3 sequence is 14 residues long. The V gene lost 6 bases and the J gene lost 1 base, with 12 bases spanning the gap. The germline CDR1 and CDR2 sequences are MNHNS and SASEGT.

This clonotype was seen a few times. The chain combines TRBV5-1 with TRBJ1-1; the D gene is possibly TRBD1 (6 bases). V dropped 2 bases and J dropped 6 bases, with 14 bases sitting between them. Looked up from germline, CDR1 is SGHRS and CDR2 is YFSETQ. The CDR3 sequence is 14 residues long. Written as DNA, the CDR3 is TGCGCCAGCAGCTTTGGCGGGGGGCCCCCTGAAGCTTTCTTT. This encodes CASSFGGGPPEAFF.

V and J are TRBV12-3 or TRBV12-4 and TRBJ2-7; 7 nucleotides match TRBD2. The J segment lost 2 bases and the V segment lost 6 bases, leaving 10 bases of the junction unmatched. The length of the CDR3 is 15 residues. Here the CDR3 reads CASSELPSGAYEQYF. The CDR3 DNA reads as TGTGCCAGCAGCGAACTTCCTAGCGGAGCCTACGAGCAGTACTTC.

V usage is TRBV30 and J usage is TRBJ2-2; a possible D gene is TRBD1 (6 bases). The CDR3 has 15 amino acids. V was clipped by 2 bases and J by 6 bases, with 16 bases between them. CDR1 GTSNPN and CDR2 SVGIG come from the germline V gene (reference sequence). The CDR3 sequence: CAWSPAGDYSGELFF. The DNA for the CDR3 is TGTGCCTGGAGTCCCGCAGGGGATTACTCCGGGGAGCTGTTTTTT.

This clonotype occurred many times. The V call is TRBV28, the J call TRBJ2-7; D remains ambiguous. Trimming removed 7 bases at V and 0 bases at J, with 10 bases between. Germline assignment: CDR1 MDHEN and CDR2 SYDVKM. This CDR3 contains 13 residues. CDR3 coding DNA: TGTGCCAGCATCTCCCCAACCTCCTACGAGCAGTACTTC. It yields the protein CASISPTSYEQYF.

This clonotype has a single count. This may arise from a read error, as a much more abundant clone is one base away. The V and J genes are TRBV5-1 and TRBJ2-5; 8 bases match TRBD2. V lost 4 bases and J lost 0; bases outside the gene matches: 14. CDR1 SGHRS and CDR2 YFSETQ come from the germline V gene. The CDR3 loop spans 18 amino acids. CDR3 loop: CASSPGLSSGLYQETQYF. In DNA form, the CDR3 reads TGCGCCAGCAGCCCCGGCCTTTCTAGCGGGCTATACCAAGAGACCCAGTACTTC. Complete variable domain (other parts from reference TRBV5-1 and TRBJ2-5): KAGVTQTPRYLIKTRGQQVTLSCSPISGHRSVSWYQQTPGQGLQFLFEYFSETQRNKGNFPGRFSGRQFSNSRSEMNVSTLELGDSALYLCASSPGLSSGLYQETQYFGPGTRLLVL.

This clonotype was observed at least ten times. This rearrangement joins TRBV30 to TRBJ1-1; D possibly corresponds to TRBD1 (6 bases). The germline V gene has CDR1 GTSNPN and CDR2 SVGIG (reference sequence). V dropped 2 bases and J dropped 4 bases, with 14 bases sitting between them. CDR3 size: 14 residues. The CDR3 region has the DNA TGTGCCTGGAGTCTTTCAGGGGTTAGCACTGAAGCTTTCTTT. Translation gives CAWSLSGVSTEAFF.